This paragraph reports one T cell receptor beta chain. V lost 5 bases and J lost 3; bases outside the gene matches: 5. Germline V lookup: CDR1 MNHNY, CDR2 SVGAGI (reference sequence). CDR3 length: 15 residues. The data were obtained in a study of T cell changes during pregnancy in multiple sclerosis. The protocol was immunoSEQ multiplex PCR, while the TCRdb copy is restricted to in-frame clones and leaves out a portion. The repertoire has over 60,000 clones, 91% of them found once; the top ten carry 0.7%. The gene calls are TRBV6-6 and TRBJ1-5; 9 bases agree with TRBD1. The receptor was isolated from a female donor in good health, enrolled as a control in a pregnancy study. The input for sequencing was peripheral blood, taken in the third trimester of pregnancy. CDR3 amino acids: CASSQDRGLNQPQHF. The CDR3 coding sequence is TGTGCCAGCAGTCAGGACAGGGGCCTCAATCAGCCCCAGCATTTT.